This entry describes one TCR beta chain. The antigen remains unidentified. The CDR3 has 16 residues. Trimming at V came to 4 bases and at J to 5 bases, leaving 6 bases not matched to a gene. Germline V gene lookup returns CDR1 SGHRS and CDR2 YFSETQ. The source of the sample is a study of tissue T cells after allogeneic stem cell transplantation. Across the study: Adult allogeneic hematopoietic cell transplant recipients with steroid-refractory graft-versus-host disease were prospectively enrolled for research autopsy. Overall study results and limits: In patients and mice, blood and spleen missed much of tissue repertoire. Few T cell clones were shared across patients, but motif clusters showed tissue-specific shared signatures.

TCRdb keeps only in-frame clones here, not all; method: immunoSEQ multiplex PCR. Seen here are about 26,000 clones, more than 80% observed once, and the top ten hold roughly 2%. Here the sequenced sample was blood, taken before transplantation. The chain employs TRBV5-1 and TRBJ2-1; TRBD2 matches at 13 bases. The source of this sequence is a male donor older than 55 who later had graft-versus-host disease after an allogeneic stem cell transplant. CDR3: CASSSLLAGGNNEQFF. In DNA, the CDR3 is TGCGCCAGCAGCAGCCTACTAGCGGGGGGGAACAATGAGCAGTTCTTC. Looking up the rest from reference TRBV5-1 and TRBJ2-1 gives the full variable domain: KAGVTQTPRYLIKTRGQQVTLSCSPISGHRSVSWYQQTPGQGLQFLFEYFSETQRNKGNFPGRFSGRQFSNSRSEMNVSTLELGDSALYLCASSSLLAGGNNEQFFGPGTRLTVL.